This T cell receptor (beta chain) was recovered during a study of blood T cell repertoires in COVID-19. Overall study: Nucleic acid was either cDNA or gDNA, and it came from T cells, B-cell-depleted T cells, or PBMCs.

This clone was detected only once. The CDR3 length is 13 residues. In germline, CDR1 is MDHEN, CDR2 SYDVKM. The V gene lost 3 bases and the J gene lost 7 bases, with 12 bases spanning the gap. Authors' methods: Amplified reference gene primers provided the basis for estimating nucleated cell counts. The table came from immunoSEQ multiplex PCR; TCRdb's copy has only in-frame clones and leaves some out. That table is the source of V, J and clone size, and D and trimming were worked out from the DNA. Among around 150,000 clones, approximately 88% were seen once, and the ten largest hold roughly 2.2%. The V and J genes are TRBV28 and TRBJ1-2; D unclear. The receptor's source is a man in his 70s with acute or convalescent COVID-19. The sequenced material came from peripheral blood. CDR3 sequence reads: CASSLISLSGYTF. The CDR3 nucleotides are TGTGCCAGCAGTTTGATATCTCTGAGTGGCTACACCTTC.